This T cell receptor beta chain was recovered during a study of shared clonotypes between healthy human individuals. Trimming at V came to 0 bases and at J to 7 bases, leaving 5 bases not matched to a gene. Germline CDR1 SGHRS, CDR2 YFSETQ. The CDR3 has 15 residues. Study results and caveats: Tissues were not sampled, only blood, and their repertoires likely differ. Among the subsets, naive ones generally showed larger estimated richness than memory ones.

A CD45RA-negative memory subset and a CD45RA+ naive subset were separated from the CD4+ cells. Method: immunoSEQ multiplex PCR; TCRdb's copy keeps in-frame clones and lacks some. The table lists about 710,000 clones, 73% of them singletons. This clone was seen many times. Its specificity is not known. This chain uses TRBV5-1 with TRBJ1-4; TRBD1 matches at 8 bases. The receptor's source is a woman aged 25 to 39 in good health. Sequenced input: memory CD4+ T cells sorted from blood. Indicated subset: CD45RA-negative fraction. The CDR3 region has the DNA TGCGCCAGCAGCTTGGGGACAGGGTTGGGTGAAAAACTGTTTTTT. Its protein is CASSLGTGLGEKLFF.